This is a list of T cell receptor beta chains from one sample in a study of monozygotic twins with inflammatory bowel disease. For each CDR3 protein, TCRdb gives one entry from its re-call of the 5' RACE reads, without DNA. The sample's table shows approximately 400,000 distinct CDR3 sequences. The specimen was blood. These receptors originate from a human donor with ulcerative colitis or Crohn's disease, or a healthy co-twin of an affected twin (not recorded which). The CDR3 runs from the conserved cysteine through the conserved F or W. Fields, in order: J gene, V gene, CDR3 protein.

J gene: TRBJ2-1
V gene: TRBV5-1
CDR3 protein: CASSRDRGKFNEQFF

J gene: TRBJ2-3
V gene: TRBV6-2/TRBV6-3
CDR3 protein: CASSYSNQAFTDTQYF

J gene: TRBJ1-1
V gene: TRBV3-1
CDR3 protein: CASSQGTGEISGAFF

J gene: TRBJ2-1
V gene: TRBV20-1
CDR3 protein: CSARVRDRPQGEQFF

J gene: TRBJ1-1
V gene: TRBV29-1
CDR3 protein: CSVRFGGQNTEAFF

J gene: TRBJ2-7
V gene: TRBV5-1
CDR3 protein: CASSLKAGGPYEQYF

J gene: TRBJ2-3
V gene: TRBV6-5
CDR3 protein: CATSGGDTQYF

J gene: TRBJ2-1
V gene: TRBV12-3/TRBV12-4
CDR3 protein: CASRHYPNEQFF

J gene: TRBJ1-1
V gene: TRBV7-9
CDR3 protein: CASSLPQTVNTEAFF

J gene: TRBJ2-3
V gene: TRBV5-1
CDR3 protein: CASSLDGGTDTQYF

J gene: TRBJ2-7
V gene: TRBV20-1
CDR3 protein: CSASGLALNEQYF

J gene: TRBJ2-2
V gene: TRBV4-3
CDR3 protein: CASSQDRGGTGELFF

J gene: TRBJ2-6
V gene: TRBV3-1
CDR3 protein: CASSQAWTAGANVLTF

J gene: TRBJ2-1
V gene: TRBV4-1
CDR3 protein: CASSPSNQPLNEQFF

J gene: TRBJ2-3
V gene: TRBV29-1
CDR3 protein: CSVDGVAGATDTQYF

J gene: TRBJ1-1
V gene: TRBV18
CDR3 protein: CASSPLQRQKAFF

J gene: TRBJ2-1
V gene: TRBV7-2
CDR3 protein: CASSLTSGTYNEQFF

J gene: TRBJ1-5
V gene: TRBV5-5
CDR3 protein: CASSAFPTGGSANQPQHF

J gene: TRBJ1-6
V gene: TRBV27
CDR3 protein: CASSFGVGNRGNSPLHF

J gene: TRBJ2-2
V gene: TRBV12-3/TRBV12-4
CDR3 protein: CASSSRLAGHGELFF

J gene: TRBJ2-7
V gene: TRBV7-2
CDR3 protein: CASNLPSSPYEQYF

J gene: TRBJ2-4
V gene: TRBV7-9
CDR3 protein: CASTPGQGTGGIQYF

J gene: TRBJ1-2
V gene: TRBV5-6
CDR3 protein: CASSLRDRGPSDGYTF